Each of the 23 T cell receptor beta chains below was sequenced from the same sample in a study of blood T cell repertoires in COVID-19. The method was immunoSEQ multiplex PCR; TCRdb's version includes in-frame clones alone and lacks a portion of them. This table has around 130,000 clones, around 85% appearing once. What was sequenced was peripheral blood. The receptors originated from a woman aged 50 to 60 who had recovered from COVID-19.

This clone is a singleton in its sample. CDR3 sequence: CASSSDRASSYEQYF. In nucleotides, the CDR3 is TGTGCCAGCTCATCGGACAGGGCCAGCTCCTACGAGCAGTACTTC. The V gene is TRBV18, the J gene TRBJ2-7; 8 positions match TRBD1. The CDR3 sequence is 15 residues long. J gave up 0 bases and V 5 bases, and 6 bases lay outside the gene matches. Germline-derived CDR1 and CDR2 are KGHSH and LQKENI.

J is TRBJ2-5 and V is TRBV18; weak D call: TRBD1 (6 bases). V was pared by 2 bases and J by 5 bases, with 9 bases between. There are 13 residues in the CDR3. CDR1 KGHSH and CDR2 LQKENI come from the germline V gene. DNA of the CDR3: TGTGCCAGCTCACCAACAGGGTTGGAGACCCAGTACTTC. It translates to CASSPTGLETQYF.

This clone was counted a single time. Being one base from a much bigger clone, this may be a read error. The chain uses TRBV13 and TRBJ1-1; D not resolved. V was pared by 2 bases and J by 4 bases, with 5 bases between. Germline CDR1 PRHDT, CDR2 FYEKMQ (reference sequence). This CDR3 comprises 12 residues. The CDR3 loop is CASSLRGTEAFF. For the CDR3, the DNA is TGTGCCAGCAGCTTAAGAGGCACTGAAGCTTTCTTT.

The V call is TRBV19, the J call TRBJ1-2; possibly TRBD1 for D (6 bases). The CDR3 spans 16 residues. The V end lost 6 bases, the J end lost 5 bases, and 22 bases lay between the germline ends. Germline V gene lookup returns CDR1 LNHDA and CDR2 SQIVND (reference sequence). CDR3 residues: CASRGGRGMETYGYTF. The CDR3 nucleotides read TGTGCCAGTAGAGGGGGACGGGGCATGGAAACATATGGCTACACCTTC.

In its sample, this clone was seen a few times. The V call is TRBV27, the J call TRBJ2-3; 14 bases line up with TRBD2. V shed 6 bases and J 9 bases; nucleotides not matched to a gene: 5. The CDR3 loop spans 14 amino acids. Germline CDR1 MNHEY, CDR2 SMNVEV (reference sequence). The CDR3 spells CASRRTSGGSTQYF. In nucleotides, the CDR3 is TGTGCCAGCAGAAGGACTAGCGGGGGGTCCACGCAGTATTTT.

The chain employs TRBV27 and TRBJ2-7, with 8 positions matching TRBD2. Germline V CDR1 and CDR2: MNHEY, SMNVEV (reference sequence). The CDR3 is made up of 18 amino acids. With V trimmed by 5 bases and J by 2 bases, 17 bases remained unmatched. The chain's CDR3 is CASSPKPHTSGPTYEQYF. The CDR3 region has the DNA TGTGCCAGCAGTCCCAAACCACACACTAGCGGCCCTACCTACGAGCAGTACTTC.

V and J are TRBV2 and TRBJ2-5; D gene ambiguous. Deletions cut 1 base from V and 1 base from J, with 10 bases between. Germline V gene data show CDR1 as SNHLY and CDR2 as FYNNEI. The CDR3 runs 15 residues. CDR3 coding DNA: TGTGCCAGCAGTGAAGGGTACGGTGTCCAAGAGACCCAGTACTTC. It yields the protein CASSEGYGVQETQYF.

V gene TRBV5-1 combines with J gene TRBJ2-1; 9 bases fit TRBD2. Per the germline V gene, CDR1 is SGHRS and CDR2 is YFSETQ. The CDR3 loop spans 15 amino acids. The ends lost 0 bases at V and 9 bases at J; junction bases unmatched: 7. CDR3 nucleotide sequence: TGCGCCAGCAGCTTGGTGTTAGCGGGAGTTGGTGAGCAGTTCTTC. This translates into CASSLVLAGVGEQFF. The whole variable domain, filled in from reference TRBV5-1 and TRBJ2-1, reads KAGVTQTPRYLIKTRGQQVTLSCSPISGHRSVSWYQQTPGQGLQFLFEYFSETQRNKGNFPGRFSGRQFSNSRSEMNVSTLELGDSALYLCASSLVLAGVGEQFFGPGTRLTVL.

The chain uses TRBV19 and TRBJ1-2; D uncertain. Trimming took 6 bases from V and 5 from J, leaving 13 bases between them. The CDR3 spans 13 residues. The germline V gene encodes CDR1 LNHDA and CDR2 SQIVND (reference sequence). CDR3 sequence (DNA): TGTGCCAGTAGCACCTCGACGGGATATGGCTACACCTTC. Amino acids: CASSTSTGYGYTF.

This chain connects TRBV11-3 to TRBJ2-7; possible D gene TRBD2, 5 bases. CDR1 and CDR2 from the germline V gene are SGHNT and YENEEA. The CDR3 has 15 amino acids. V was cut by 2 bases and J by 5 bases, with 16 bases left in between. The CDR3 nucleotides read TGTGCCAGCAGCTTAACTCGAGCGGTCTTAAACGAGCAGTACTTC. Translated: CASSLTRAVLNEQYF.

Ten or more counts support this clone. The chain has TRBV7-9 and TRBJ1-1; 7 positions agree with TRBD1. The ends lost 5 bases at V and 0 bases at J; junction bases unmatched: 6. Germline CDR1 and CDR2: SEHNR and FQNEAQ (reference sequence). The CDR3 length is 15 residues. The chain's CDR3 is CASSALQGVNTEAFF. In DNA, the CDR3 is TGTGCCAGCAGCGCACTCCAGGGGGTGAACACTGAAGCTTTCTTT.

The rearrangement links TRBV9 to TRBJ2-7; D is unclear. Germline V gene data show CDR1 as SGDLS and CDR2 as YYNGEE. V lost 2 bases and J lost 2, with 11 bases in between. The length of the CDR3 is 14 residues. CDR3 in amino acids: CASSVTGLPYEQYF. The CDR3, as DNA: TGTGCCAGCAGCGTGACGGGTCTGCCCTACGAGCAGTACTTC.

The chain has TRBV5-4 and TRBJ2-7; TRBD2 aligns across 13 bases. The trim removed 4 bases at V and 5 bases at J, leaving 3 bases unmatched. The germline CDR1 and CDR2 sequences are SGHNT and YYREEE (reference sequence). The CDR3 covers 14 residues. CDR3 sequence (DNA): TGTGCCAGCAGCAACGGACTAGCGGGGGACGAGCAGTACTTC. Residues: CASSNGLAGDEQYF.

The rearrangement uses TRBV19 and TRBJ2-1; D call uncertain. Germline lookup yields CDR1 LNHDA and CDR2 SQIVND (reference sequence). The V end lost 6 bases, the J end lost 6 bases, and 15 bases lay between the germline ends. The CDR3 contains 14 residues. CDR3 nucleotides: TGTGCCAGTAGCCCCATTTTTAGCCCCAATGAGCAGTTCTTC. Its translation: CASSPIFSPNEQFF. The entire variable domain, with the rest obtained from reference TRBV19 and TRBJ2-1, is as follows: DGGITQSPKYLFRKEGQNVTLSCEQNLNHDAMYWYRQDPGQGLRLIYYSQIVNDFQKGDIAEGYSVSREKKESFPLTVTSAQKNPTAFYLCASSPIFSPNEQFFGPGTRLTVL.

For this clone: The same CDR3 is also encoded by other DNA sequences in this sample. As DNA, the CDR3 is TGTGCCAGCTCACCCCCGGGACAGGGAGTGTATGGCTACACCTTC. Translated, it gives CASSPPGQGVYGYTF. This chain connects TRBV18 to TRBJ1-2; 9 bases are shared with TRBD1. Per germline, CDR1 KGHSH and CDR2 LQKENI. V gave up 3 bases and J gave up 5 bases; unmatched junction bases: 7. There are 15 residues in the CDR3.

The chain combines TRBV27 with TRBJ2-7; a possible D gene is TRBD2 (7 bases). The length of the CDR3 is 16 residues. The germline V and J ends were trimmed by 3 bases and 7 bases, with 22 bases remaining between them. Germline CDR1 and CDR2: MNHEY and SMNVEV (reference sequence). The CDR3 is CASSLAGRVTDREQYF. In nucleotides, the CDR3 is TGTGCCAGCAGTTTGGCTGGGAGGGTTACTGACAGGGAGCAGTACTTC.

This chain connects TRBV30 to TRBJ2-2; no definite D call. The germline V and J ends were trimmed by 0 bases and 3 bases, with 14 bases remaining between them. This CDR3 has 16 residues. Germline assignment: CDR1 GTSNPN and CDR2 SVGIG (reference sequence). The CDR3: CAWSVWAPPDTGELFF. In DNA form, the CDR3 reads TGTGCCTGGAGTGTATGGGCGCCCCCGGACACCGGGGAGCTGTTTTTT. The variable domain in full, with the rest retrieved from reference TRBV30 and TRBJ2-2, is SQTIHQWPATLVQPVGSPLSLECTVEGTSNPNLYWYRQAAGRGLQLLFYSVGIGQISSEVPQNLSASRPQDRQFILSSKKLLLSDSGFYLCAWSVWAPPDTGELFFGEGSRLTVL.

J is TRBJ2-1 and V is TRBV7-3; the match to TRBD2 covers 10 bases. Germline CDR1 reads SGHTA; CDR2 reads FQGTGA. V shed 4 bases, J shed 7 bases, and the junction held 4 bases outside the gene matches. The CDR3 runs 14 residues. This CDR3 is CASSYQRGGNEQFF. CDR3 nucleotides: TGTGCCAGCAGCTACCAGCGGGGGGGTAATGAGCAGTTCTTC.

Only a few counts were recorded for this clone. The V call is TRBV4-2, the J call TRBJ2-5, with TRBD1 matching over 11 bases. The CDR3 runs 18 residues. Germline trimming cut 0 bases from V and 5 bases from J; bases unmatched to any gene: 11. The V gene's germline CDR1 is LGHNA and CDR2 YNFKEQ. The CDR3 loop reads CASSQERISGQGAETQYF. The CDR3 DNA reads TGTGCCAGCAGCCAAGAGAGGATTTCCGGACAGGGGGCGGAGACCCAGTACTTC.

This chain uses TRBV5-4 with TRBJ2-4, with D unclear. Deletions cut 4 bases from V and 0 bases from J, with 8 bases between. The germline V gene has CDR1 SGHNT and CDR2 YYREEE (reference sequence). CDR3 length: 14 amino acids. The CDR3 protein is CASSTTVAKNIQYF. The CDR3 nucleotides are TGTGCCAGCAGCACCACGGTAGCCAAAAACATTCAGTACTTC.

V gene TRBV30 combines with J gene TRBJ2-7; TRBD2 might be the D (6 bases). Germline values: CDR1 GTSNPN, CDR2 SVGIG (reference sequence). Trimming pared 3 bases from V and 3 bases from J, leaving 15 bases between. The CDR3 runs to 14 residues. In DNA, the CDR3 is TGTGCCTGGAGCCGATGGGGGGTGGTCTACGAGCAGTACTTC. This codes for CAWSRWGVVYEQYF.

V is TRBV7-9 and J is TRBJ2-1, with 10 bases lining up with TRBD2. J lost 1 base, V lost 5 bases, and 5 bases had no gene match. Germline loops: CDR1 SEHNR, CDR2 FQNEAQ (reference sequence). CDR3 size: 16 residues. This CDR3 reads CASSPPSGRSYNEQFF. For the CDR3, the DNA is TGTGCCAGCAGCCCGCCTAGCGGGAGATCCTACAATGAGCAGTTCTTC.

The V gene is TRBV5-1, the J gene TRBJ1-2, with 10 bases matching TRBD1. Germline-derived CDR1 and CDR2 are SGHRS and YFSETQ. J gave up 6 bases and V 0 bases, and 2 bases lay outside the gene matches. The CDR3 consists of 14 residues. In DNA, the CDR3 is TGCGCCAGCAGCTTGGGACAGGGGGCGAATGGCTACACCTTC. This sequence encodes CASSLGQGANGYTF.